Reported below is one T cell receptor beta chain. The sample is drawn from a study of shared clonotypes between healthy human individuals. V lost 2 bases to trimming and J lost 3 bases; unmatched junction nucleotides: 3. Germline CDR1 reads SGHRS; CDR2 reads YFSETQ. CDR3 length equals 14 residues. The data were produced by immunoSEQ multiplex PCR, yet TCRdb's version contains in-frame clones alone and is incomplete. In the table there are 1.5 million to 1.9 million clones, under 99% of which are singletons. V usage is TRBV5-1 and J usage is TRBJ1-1; 8 bases map to TRBD1. The clonotype was recovered from a man aged 25 to 40 in good health. Sequenced sample: naive CD4+ T cells sorted from blood. Stated subset: CD45RA+ positively selected. This CDR3 is CASSFSDRDTEAFF. Here the CDR3 DNA reads TGCGCCAGCAGCTTCTCGGACAGGGACACTGAAGCTTTCTTT. The full variable domain, in which reference TRBV5-1 and TRBJ1-1 provide the parts outside the CDR3, is KAGVTQTPRYLIKTRGQQVTLSCSPISGHRSVSWYQQTPGQGLQFLFEYFSETQRNKGNFPGRFSGRQFSNSRSEMNVSTLELGDSALYLCASSFSDRDTEAFFGQGTRLTVV.